This record covers a single T cell receptor (beta chain). What it binds is unknown. This entry comes from a study of shared clonotypes between healthy human individuals. CDR3 length: 15 amino acids. Germline loops: CDR1 GTSNPN, CDR2 SVGIG (reference sequence). V lost 1 base and J 4 bases, leaving 14 bases between the germline ends. Only in-frame clones appear in the TCRdb table, and some are missing; sequencing was by immunoSEQ multiplex PCR. The table lists some 2 million clones, around 95% of them singletons. Study outcomes and limitations: The authors sampled blood alone, and tissue repertoires likely differ. Naive CD4 clonotypes were shared across several donors at about 5%. On the whole, naive subsets had larger estimated richness than memory subsets had.

The V and J genes are TRBV30 and TRBJ1-3, with unresolved D. The specimen sequenced was naive CD4+ T cells sorted from blood. The subset is: CD45RA+ positively selected. The source is a young man in good health. For the CDR3, the DNA is TGTGCCTGGAGTGAGGACTCGACGGGAGGAAACACCATATATTTT. It encodes CAWSEDSTGGNTIYF.